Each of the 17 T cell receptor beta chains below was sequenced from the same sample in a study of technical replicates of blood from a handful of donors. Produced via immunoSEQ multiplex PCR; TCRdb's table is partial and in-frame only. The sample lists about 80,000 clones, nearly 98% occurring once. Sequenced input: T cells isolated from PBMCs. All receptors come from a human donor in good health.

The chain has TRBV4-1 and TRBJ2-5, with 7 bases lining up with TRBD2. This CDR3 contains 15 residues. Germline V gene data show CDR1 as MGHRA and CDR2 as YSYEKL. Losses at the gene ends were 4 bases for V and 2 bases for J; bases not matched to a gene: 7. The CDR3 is CASSPGGGLQETQYF. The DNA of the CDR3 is TGCGCCAGCAGCCCCGGCGGGGGACTTCAAGAGACCCAGTACTTC.

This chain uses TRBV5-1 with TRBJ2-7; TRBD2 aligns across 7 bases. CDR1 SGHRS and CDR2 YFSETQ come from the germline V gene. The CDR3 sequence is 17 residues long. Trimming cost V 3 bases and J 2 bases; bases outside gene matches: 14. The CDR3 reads CASSSGTTLRGAYEQYF. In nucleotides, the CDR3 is TGCGCCAGCAGCTCCGGGACTACCCTACGGGGAGCCTACGAGCAGTACTTC.

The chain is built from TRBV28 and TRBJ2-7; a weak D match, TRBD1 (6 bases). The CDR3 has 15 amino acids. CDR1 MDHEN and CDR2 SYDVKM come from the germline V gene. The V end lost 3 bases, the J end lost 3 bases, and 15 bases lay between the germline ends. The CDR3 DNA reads TGTGCCAGCAGTTTTACTTCAGGGGCTGGCTACGAGCAGTACTTC. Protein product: CASSFTSGAGYEQYF.

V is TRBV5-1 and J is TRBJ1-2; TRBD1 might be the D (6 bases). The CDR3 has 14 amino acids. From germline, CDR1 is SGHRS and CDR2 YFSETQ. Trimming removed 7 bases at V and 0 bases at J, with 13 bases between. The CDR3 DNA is TGCGCCAGCGGTGGGGGGGCAGCTAACTATGGCTACACCTTC. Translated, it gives CASGGGAANYGYTF.

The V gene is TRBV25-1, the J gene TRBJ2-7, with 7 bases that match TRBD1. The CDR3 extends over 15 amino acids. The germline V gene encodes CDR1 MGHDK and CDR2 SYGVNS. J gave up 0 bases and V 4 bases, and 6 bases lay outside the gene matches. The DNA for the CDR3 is TGTGCCAGCAGTGCATGGGACAGCTACTCCTACGAGCAGTACTTC. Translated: CASSAWDSYSYEQYF.

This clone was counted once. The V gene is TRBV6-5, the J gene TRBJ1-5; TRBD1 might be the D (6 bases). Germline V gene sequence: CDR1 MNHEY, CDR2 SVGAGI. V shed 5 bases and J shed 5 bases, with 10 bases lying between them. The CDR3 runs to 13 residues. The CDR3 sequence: CASSTGPHQPQHF. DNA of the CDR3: TGTGCCAGCAGTACAGGGCCCCATCAGCCCCAGCATTTT.

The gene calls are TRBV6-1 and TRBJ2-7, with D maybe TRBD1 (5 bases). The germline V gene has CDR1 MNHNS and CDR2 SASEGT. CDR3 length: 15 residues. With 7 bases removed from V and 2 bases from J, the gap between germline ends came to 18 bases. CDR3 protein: CASTAFRTSPYEQYF. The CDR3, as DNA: TGTGCCAGCACCGCCTTCCGGACATCCCCCTACGAGCAGTACTTC.

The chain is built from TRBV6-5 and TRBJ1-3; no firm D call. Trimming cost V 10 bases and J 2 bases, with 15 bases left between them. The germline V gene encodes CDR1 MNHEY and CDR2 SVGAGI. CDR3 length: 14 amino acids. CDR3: CATRRVGTGNTIYF. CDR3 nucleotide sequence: TGTGCCACTAGGAGGGTCGGAACTGGAAACACCATATATTTT.

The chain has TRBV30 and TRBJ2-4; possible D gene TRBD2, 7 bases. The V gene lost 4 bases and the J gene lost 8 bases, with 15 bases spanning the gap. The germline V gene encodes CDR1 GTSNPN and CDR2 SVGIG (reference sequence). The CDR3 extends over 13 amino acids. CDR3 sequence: CAWISPGGHIQYF. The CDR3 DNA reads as TGTGCCTGGATTAGCCCCGGGGGGCACATTCAGTACTTC.

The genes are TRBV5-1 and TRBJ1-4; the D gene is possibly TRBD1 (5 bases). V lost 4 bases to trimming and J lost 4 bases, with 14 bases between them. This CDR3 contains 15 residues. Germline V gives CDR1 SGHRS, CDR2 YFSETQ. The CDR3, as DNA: TGCGCCAGCAGCCTTACAGGCTCCCGTAATGAAAAACTGTTTTTT. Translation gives CASSLTGSRNEKLFF.

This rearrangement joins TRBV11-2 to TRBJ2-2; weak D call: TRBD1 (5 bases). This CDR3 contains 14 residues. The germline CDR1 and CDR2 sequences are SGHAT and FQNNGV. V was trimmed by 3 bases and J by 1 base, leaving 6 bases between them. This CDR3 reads CASSLQGNTGELFF. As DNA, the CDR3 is TGTGCCAGCAGCTTGCAGGGGAACACCGGGGAGCTGTTTTTT.

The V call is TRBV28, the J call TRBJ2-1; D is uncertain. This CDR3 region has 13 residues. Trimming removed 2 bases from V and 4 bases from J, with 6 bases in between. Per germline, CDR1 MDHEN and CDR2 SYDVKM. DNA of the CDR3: TGTGCCAGCAGTTTAGATCAGTACAATGAGCAGTTCTTC. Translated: CASSLDQYNEQFF.

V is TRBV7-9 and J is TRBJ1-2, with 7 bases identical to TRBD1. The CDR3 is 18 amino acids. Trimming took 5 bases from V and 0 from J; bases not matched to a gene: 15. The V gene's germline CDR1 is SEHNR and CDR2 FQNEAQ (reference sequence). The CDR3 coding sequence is TGTGCCAGCAGCAATTCGCAATGGGACAGCCAGCCTAACTATGGCTACACCTTC. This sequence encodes CASSNSQWDSQPNYGYTF.

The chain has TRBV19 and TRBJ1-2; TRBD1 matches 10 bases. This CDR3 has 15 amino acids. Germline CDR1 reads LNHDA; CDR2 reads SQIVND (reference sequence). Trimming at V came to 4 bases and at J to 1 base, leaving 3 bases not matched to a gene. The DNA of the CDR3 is TGTGCCAGTAGTAGAAGGGACAGGGGTAACTATGGCTACACCTTC. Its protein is CASSRRDRGNYGYTF.

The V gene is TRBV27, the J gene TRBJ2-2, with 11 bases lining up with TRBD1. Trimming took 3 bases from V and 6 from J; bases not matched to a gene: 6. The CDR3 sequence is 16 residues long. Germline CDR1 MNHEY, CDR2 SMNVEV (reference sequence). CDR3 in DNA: TGTGCCAGCAGTTTTCGGACAGGGGGCGCGTCCGGGGAGCTGTTTTTT. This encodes CASSFRTGGASGELFF.

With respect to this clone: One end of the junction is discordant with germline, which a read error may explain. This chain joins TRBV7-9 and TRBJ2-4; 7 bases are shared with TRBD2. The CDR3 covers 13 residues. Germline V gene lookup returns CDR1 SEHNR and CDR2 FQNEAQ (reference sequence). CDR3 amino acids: CASSGRARNIQYF. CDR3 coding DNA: TGTGCCAGCAGCGGGAGGGCCAGAAACATTCAGTACTTC.

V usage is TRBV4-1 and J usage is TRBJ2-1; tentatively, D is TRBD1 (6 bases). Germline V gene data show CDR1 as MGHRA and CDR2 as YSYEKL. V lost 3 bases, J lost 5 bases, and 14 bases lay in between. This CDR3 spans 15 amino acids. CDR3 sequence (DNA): TGCGCCAGCAGCCAGTCTCAGGGGCTCGACAATGAGCAGTTCTTC. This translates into CASSQSQGLDNEQFF.